What follows are 20 T cell receptor beta chains derived from one specimen sequenced in a study of shared clonotypes between healthy human individuals. TCRdb's copy holds only in-frame clones and misses some; the assay was immunoSEQ multiplex PCR. The sample consists of fewer than 1.6 million clones, about 98.5% of them appearing once. Input material: naive CD4+ T cells sorted from blood. Noted subset: CD45RA+ positively selected. These receptor sequences come from a young man in good health.

This rearrangement joins TRBV5-1 to TRBJ2-2; D uncertain. V was trimmed by 1 base and J by 6 bases, leaving 19 bases between them. The CDR3 has 17 residues. Germline CDR1 and CDR2: SGHRS and YFSETQ. CDR3 DNA: TGCGCCAGCAGCTTGTTAACCAGAGGAATTGGGGCCGGGGAGCTGTTTTTT. Protein: CASSLLTRGIGAGELFF.

This chain connects TRBV7-8 to TRBJ2-1; 7 nucleotides match TRBD1. The CDR3 contains 20 residues. The V and J ends lost 2 bases and 2 bases, in that order; junction bases with no gene match: 18. Germline V CDR1 and CDR2: SGHVS, FQNEAQ. CDR3 sequence (DNA): TGTGCCAGCAGCTTACCCGGGACAGCCCAATTTACGACTACCTACAATGAGCAGTTCTTC. Translation gives CASSLPGTAQFTTTYNEQFF.

This chain uses TRBV4-3 with TRBJ1-1; D uncertain. V was shortened by 0 bases and J by 11 bases, with 13 bases between the two germline ends. The length of the CDR3 is 13 residues. The germline gives CDR1 LGHNA, CDR2 YSLEER. This CDR3 reads CASSQERNGYAFF. The CDR3 region has the DNA TGCGCCAGCAGCCAAGAGAGGAATGGTTACGCTTTCTTT.

The chain uses TRBV5-6 and TRBJ2-7; no firm D call. V was pared by 1 base and J by 2 bases, with 7 bases between. Germline V gene lookup returns CDR1 SGHDT and CDR2 YYEEEE. CDR3 length: 13 residues. This CDR3 reads CASSLRQTYEQYF. For the CDR3, the DNA is TGTGCCAGCAGCTTGAGGCAGACCTACGAGCAGTACTTC.

Details on this clone: The junction does not match germline at one end; this may be a read error. This chain uses TRBV7-7 with TRBJ2-5, with TRBD1 as a possible D gene (5 bases). Germline V CDR1 and CDR2: SSHAT, FNYEAQ (reference sequence). CDR3 length: 11 residues. The CDR3 coding sequence is TGTGCTAGCAGCTCAGGGGAGACCCAGTACTTC. Its translation is CASSSGETQYF. The full variable domain, with the rest looked up from reference TRBV7-7 and TRBJ2-5, is GAGVSQSPRYKVTKRGQDVTLRCDPISSHATLYWYQQALGQGPEFLTYFNYEAQPDKSGLPSDRFSAERPEGSISTLTIQRTEQRDSAMYRCASSSGETQYFGPGTRLLVL.

The chain uses TRBV10-2 and TRBJ2-1, with D possibly being TRBD2 (5 bases). Germline CDR1 reads WSHSY; CDR2 reads SAAADI. The CDR3 length is 13 residues. V was cut by 4 bases and J by 10 bases, with 14 bases left in between. The CDR3 sequence is CASSVSASGEQFF. The DNA for the CDR3 is TGCGCCAGCAGTGTGAGTGCTTCGGGGGAGCAGTTCTTC.

The rearrangement joins TRBV4-1 to TRBJ1-2, with D possibly TRBD1 on 6 matching bases. Germline V gives CDR1 MGHRA, CDR2 YSYEKL. CDR3 length: 15 amino acids. The V and J ends lost 0 bases and 2 bases respectively, with 10 bases between them. CDR3 sequence: CASSQETGTNYGYTF. The CDR3 DNA follows: TGCGCCAGCAGCCAAGAAACAGGGACCAACTATGGCTACACCTTC.

The chain recombines TRBV4-3 with TRBJ2-7; no reliable D call. The germline V gene has CDR1 LGHNA and CDR2 YSLEER. V dropped 4 bases and J dropped 2 bases, with 12 bases sitting between them. This CDR3 is built from 14 residues. The DNA for the CDR3 is TGCGCCAGCAGCCCCTCGAGGTTAACCTACGAGCAGTACTTC. It yields the protein CASSPSRLTYEQYF.

This clone was picked up one time. The chain couples TRBV19 to TRBJ1-2; TRBD1 aligns across 10 bases. Losses at the gene ends were 6 bases for V and 7 bases for J; bases not matched to a gene: 14. Per the germline V gene, CDR1 is LNHDA and CDR2 is SQIVND (reference sequence). The CDR3 runs to 16 residues. This CDR3 reads CASRQNRDRGPGGYTF. The CDR3 coding sequence is TGTGCCAGTAGGCAAAACCGGGACAGGGGTCCTGGTGGCTACACCTTC.

The chain couples TRBV28 to TRBJ2-2, with 8 bases matching TRBD2. The CDR3 loop spans 15 amino acids. J lost 2 bases, V lost 6 bases, and 5 bases had no gene match. Germline CDR1 reads MDHEN; CDR2 reads SYDVKM. The DNA of the CDR3 is TGTGCCAGCAGACCTAGCGGGCCTAACACCGGGGAGCTGTTTTTT. This gives the protein CASRPSGPNTGELFF.

This sequence joins TRBV5-1 and TRBJ2-2; 9 bases align to TRBD1. The CDR3 consists of 15 residues. After removal of 3 bases from V and 5 bases from J, the junction contained 5 bases not matched to a gene. Germline assignment: CDR1 SGHRS and CDR2 YFSETQ. As DNA, the CDR3 is TGCGCCAGCAGCTCACAGGGGGCGCAGACCGGGGAGCTGTTTTTT. Its translation is CASSSQGAQTGELFF.

On this clone: In the same sample, other DNA sequences code for this CDR3. The gene calls are TRBV5-4 and TRBJ2-2; D ambiguous. Germline CDR1 reads SGHNT; CDR2 reads YYREEE (reference sequence). This CDR3 has 12 amino acids. With 3 bases removed from V and 2 bases from J, the gap between germline ends came to 2 bases. CDR3 in amino acids: CASSSNTGELFF. The CDR3 DNA reads TGTGCCAGCAGCTCAAACACCGGGGAGCTGTTTTTT. The whole variable domain, remainder taken from reference TRBV5-4 and TRBJ2-2, is ETGVTQSPTHLIKTRGQQVTLRCSSQSGHNTVSWYQQALGQGPQFIFQYYREEENGRGNFPPRFSGLQFPNYSSELNVNALELDDSALYLCASSSNTGELFFGEGSRLTVL.

As DNA, the CDR3 is TGTGCCACCAGCATCAACCTCAATCAGCCCCAGCATTTT. It specifies CATSINLNQPQHF. This chain connects TRBV15 to TRBJ1-5; no reliable D call. Germline V lookup: CDR1 LNHNV, CDR2 YYDKDF (reference sequence). Trimming cost V 4 bases and J 3 bases, with 7 bases left between them. This CDR3 region has 13 residues. Supplemented by reference TRBV15 and TRBJ1-5, the full variable domain reads DAMVIQNPRYQVTQFGKPVTLSCSQTLNHNVMYWYQQKSSQAPKLLFHYYDKDFNNEADTPDNFQSRRPNTSFCFLDIRSPGLGDTAMYLCATSINLNQPQHFGDGTRLSIL.

J is TRBJ2-1 and V is TRBV5-6; 9 nucleotides line up with TRBD2. The CDR3 consists of 19 residues. CDR1 and CDR2 (germline): SGHDT, YYEEEE. Germline trimming cut 4 bases from V and 0 bases from J; bases unmatched to any gene: 14. The CDR3 bases are TGTGCCAGCAGCCCATGGACTAGCGCGAGATCGAGCTCCTACAATGAGCAGTTCTTC. It translates to CASSPWTSARSSSYNEQFF. Drawing the rest from reference TRBV5-6 and TRBJ2-1, the complete variable domain is DAGVTQSPTHLIKTRGQQVTLRCSPKSGHDTVSWYQQALGQGPQFIFQYYEEEERQRGNFPDRFSGHQFPNYSSELNVNALLLGDSALYLCASSPWTSARSSSYNEQFFGPGTRLTVL.

J is TRBJ2-7 and V is TRBV28; D is unresolved. The CDR3 covers 15 residues. The V gene lost 5 bases and the J gene lost 3 bases, with 17 bases spanning the gap. Germline loops: CDR1 MDHEN, CDR2 SYDVKM. The CDR3 DNA reads TGTGCCAGCAGTCCCGTGGGTGTCAGGCGCTACGAGCAGTACTTC. Translated: CASSPVGVRRYEQYF.

This clone has a single count. This CDR3 is CASSLFPGTTTRPDEQYF. The CDR3 DNA is TGTGCCAGCAGCTTATTCCCGGGGACAACAACCCGTCCCGACGAGCAGTACTTC. The chain employs TRBV11-2 and TRBJ2-7; D might be TRBD1 (6 bases). In germline, CDR1 is SGHAT, CDR2 FQNNGV. Trimming shortened V by 2 bases and J by 5 bases, and 25 bases separated the two germline ends. CDR3 length: 18 residues.

On this clone itself: One junction end disagrees with the germline gene, perhaps due to a read error. The rearrangement joins TRBV6-1 to TRBJ2-7, with D perhaps matching TRBD1 (5 bases). CDR1 is MNHNS, CDR2 SASEGT, per germline. The CDR3 contains 14 residues. The CDR3 DNA reads as TGTGCCAGCAGGGTGACAGTTTCCTCCAACGAGCAGTACTTC. It is translated as CASRVTVSSNEQYF.

CDR3: CASSVAGTSARPYNEQFF. The CDR3 bases are TGTGCCAGCAGCGTAGCCGGGACTAGCGCAAGACCATACAATGAGCAGTTCTTC. The rearrangement uses TRBV9 and TRBJ2-1, with 10 bases matching TRBD2. The V segment lost 0 bases and the J segment 4 bases; nucleotides outside the gene matches: 10. Per germline, CDR1 SGDLS and CDR2 YYNGEE. The CDR3 runs 18 residues.

This clone has only one observation. The chain joins TRBV28 to TRBJ2-1, with 7 nucleotides matching TRBD2. The germline V gene has CDR1 MDHEN and CDR2 SYDVKM. The ends lost 3 bases at V and 6 bases at J; junction bases unmatched: 14. The CDR3 totals 17 residues. The CDR3 nucleotides are TGTGCCAGCAGTTTCTCCGGGGACTACTTACCCCGCAATGAGCAGTTCTTC. This codes for CASSFSGDYLPRNEQFF.

The gene calls are TRBV5-4 and TRBJ2-7; 10 nucleotides agree with TRBD2. Per germline, CDR1 SGHNT and CDR2 YYREEE (reference sequence). CDR3 length equals 17 residues. The trim removed 3 bases at V and 5 bases at J, leaving 14 bases unmatched. CDR3 in DNA: TGTGCCAGCAGCTACCTAATAGCGACTAGCGGGCCCCACGAGCAGTACTTC. Translation: CASSYLIATSGPHEQYF.